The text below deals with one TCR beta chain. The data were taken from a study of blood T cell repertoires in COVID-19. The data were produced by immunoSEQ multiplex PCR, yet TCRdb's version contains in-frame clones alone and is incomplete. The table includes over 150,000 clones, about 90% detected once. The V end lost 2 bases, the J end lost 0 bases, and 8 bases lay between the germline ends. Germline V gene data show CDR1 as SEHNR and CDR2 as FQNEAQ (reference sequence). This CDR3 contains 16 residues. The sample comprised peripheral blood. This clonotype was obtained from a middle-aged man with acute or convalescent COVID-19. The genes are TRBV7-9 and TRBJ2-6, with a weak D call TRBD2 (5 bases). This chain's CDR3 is CASSLFGDSGANVLTF. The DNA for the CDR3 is TGTGCCAGCAGCTTATTCGGGGACTCTGGGGCCAACGTCCTGACTTTC.